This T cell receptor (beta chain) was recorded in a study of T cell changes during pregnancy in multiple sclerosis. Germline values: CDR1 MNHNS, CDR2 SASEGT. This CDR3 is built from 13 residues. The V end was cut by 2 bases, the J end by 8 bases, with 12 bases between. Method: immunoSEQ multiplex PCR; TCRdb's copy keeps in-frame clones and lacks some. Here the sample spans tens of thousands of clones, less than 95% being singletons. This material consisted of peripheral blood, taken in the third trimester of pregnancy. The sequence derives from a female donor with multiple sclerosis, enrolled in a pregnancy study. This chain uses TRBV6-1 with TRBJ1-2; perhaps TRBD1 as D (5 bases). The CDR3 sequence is CASSERQSTGYTF. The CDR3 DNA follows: TGTGCCAGCAGTGAAAGACAGAGCACGGGCTACACCTTC.